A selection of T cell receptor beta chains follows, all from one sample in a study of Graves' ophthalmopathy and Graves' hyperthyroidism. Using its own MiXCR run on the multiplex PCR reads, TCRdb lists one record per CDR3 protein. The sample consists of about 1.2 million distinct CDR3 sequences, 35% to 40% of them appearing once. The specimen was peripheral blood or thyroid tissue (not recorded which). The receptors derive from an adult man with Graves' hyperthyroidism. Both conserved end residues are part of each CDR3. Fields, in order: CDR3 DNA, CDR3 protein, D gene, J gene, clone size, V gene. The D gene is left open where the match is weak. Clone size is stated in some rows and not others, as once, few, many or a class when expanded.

TGCAGTGCTAGAGATACAACCTCCTATGGCTACACCTTC	CSARDTTSYGYTF	NA	TRBJ1-2	few	TRBV20-1
TGTGCCAGCAGCCTCATGGGACAGGGGGCCGCTGGGGCCAACGTCCTGACTTTC	CASSLMGQGAAGANVLTF	TRBD1	TRBJ2-6	many	TRBV7-8
TGTGCCAGCAGCCTACCGGACAGGATGATAGGCTACACCTTC	CASSLPDRMIGYTF	TRBD1	TRBJ1-2	NA	TRBV5-5
TGTGCCAGCACCCAACAGGGTCTGGGGGAGACCCAGTACTTC	CASTQQGLGETQYF	NA	TRBJ2-5	few	TRBV6-5
TGTGCCAGCAGCTTATCCCCCGGGCTAGAATCCCGATCCCAGGAGACCCAGTACTTC	CASSLSPGLESRSQETQYF	NA	TRBJ2-5	NA	TRBV11-2
TGCGCCAGCAGCTTGGGGGAGGAAGGCTATGGCTACACCTTC	CASSLGEEGYGYTF	NA	TRBJ1-2	NA	TRBV5-1
TGTGCCAGCACCCTGGCCTGGGAGCAGTACTTC	CASTLAWEQYF	NA	TRBJ2-7	many	TRBV2
TGCGCCAGCAGCTTGGGTGGGACGTCAATTACCTACGAGCAGTACTTC	CASSLGGTSITYEQYF	NA	TRBJ2-7	many	TRBV5-1
TGTGCCAGCAGGGCGGAGTTAAACACTGAAGCTTTCTTT	CASRAELNTEAFF	NA	TRBJ1-1	once	TRBV27
TGCAGTGCTCGGGGGGCTCGGAACACTGAAGCTTTCTTT	CSARGARNTEAFF	NA	TRBJ1-1	few	TRBV20-1
TGTGCCACCAGTCGAGGGAATCAGCCCCAGTACTTC	CATSRGNQPQYF	NA	TRBJ2-5	NA	TRBV24-1
TGTGCCACCAGTGATTTGCTTGGGAAGACCCAGTACTTC	CATSDLLGKTQYF	NA	TRBJ2-5	NA	TRBV27
TGCATCACCGGGCTAAACTATGGCTACACCTTC	CITGLNYGYTF	NA	TRBJ1-2	NA	TRBV29-1
TGCGCCAGCAGCCAAGAAACAGACGGACCGGCGTGGTGGTACGAGCAGTACTTC	CASSQETDGPAWWYEQYF	NA	TRBJ2-7	NA	TRBV4-3
TGCGCCAGCAGCGACCAACAGGTGGGGAGCACTGAAGCTTTCTTT	CASSDQQVGSTEAFF	NA	TRBJ1-1	NA	TRBV10-2
TGCAGTGCTCAAGACAGGTACCTAGGAGGCTACACCTTC	CSAQDRYLGGYTF	NA	TRBJ1-2	NA	TRBV20-1
TGTGCCAGCAAATCTTCAGTCTCTGGGGCCAACGTCCTGACTTTC	CASKSSVSGANVLTF	NA	TRBJ2-6	many	TRBV5-8
TGTGCCAGCAGGGAACCCCCCCCTGAAGCTTTCTTT	CASREPPPEAFF	NA	TRBJ1-1	NA	TRBV6-6
TGCAGTGCTAGGGCCCTAGCGGGCATCACCTACGAGCAGTACTTC	CSARALAGITYEQYF	TRBD2	TRBJ2-7	few	TRBV20-1
TGTGCCAGCAGGAGGAGTGGGTCTGAAGCTTTCTTT	CASRRSGSEAFF	NA	TRBJ1-1	few	TRBV14
TGTGCCAGCAGCTTAGCGGGGGAGGGGAGGTATCAGCCCCAGCATTTT	CASSLAGEGRYQPQHF	NA	TRBJ1-5	many	TRBV7-2
TGTGCCAGCAGCTTGGCCGTCAGCCAGCCCCAGCATTTT	CASSLAVSQPQHF	NA	TRBJ1-5	few	TRBV7-2
TGTGCCAGCAGCTTAGCTCGCCGTTCTAGGTCCATCTTCAACACCGGGGAGCTGTTTTTT	CASSLARRSRSIFNTGELFF	NA	TRBJ2-2	few	TRBV7-9
TGTGCCAGCAGCTTAGATAGCGGGAGGTCGAGCGAGCAGTACTTC	CASSLDSGRSSEQYF	TRBD2	TRBJ2-7	many	TRBV7-2
TGTGCCAGCAGTGATAATTTGGGACACCCTATGGGAAAACTGTTTTTT	CASSDNLGHPMGKLFF	NA	TRBJ1-4	many	TRBV2
TGTGCCAGCAGGACCGGGGAACACCAGCAGGAATACCAGTACTTC	CASRTGEHQQEYQYF	NA	TRBJ2-5	few	TRBV6-6